This TCR beta chain was recorded in a study of blood T cell repertoires in COVID-19. Study-wide background: Italy, Spain and the United States were the sources of the convalescent and acute COVID-19 samples. PBMCs, B-cell-depleted T cells, or T cells provided the cDNA or gDNA that made up the material.

In the study's own analysis: From reference gene primer amplification, estimates of nucleated cell counts were derived. Profiling relied on immunoSEQ multiplex PCR, and the TCRdb table lists in-frame clones only, not all of them. V, J and clone size are taken as reported in that table, and D and trimming were inferred from the DNA itself. The data contain 70,000 to 80,000 clones, about 80% of them singletons. The CDR3 length is 13 residues. With V trimmed by 7 bases and J by 6 bases, 9 bases remained unmatched. Per germline, CDR1 LGHDT and CDR2 YNNKEL (reference sequence). The chain recombines TRBV3-1 (or the pseudogene TRBV3-2) with TRBJ2-7; 7 bases fit TRBD2. The specimen was peripheral blood. This clonotype was sampled from a human donor in a cohort sampled during active COVID-19. Here the CDR3 DNA reads TGTGCCAGCAACATGGGGGGGGTCGGCGAGCAGTACTTC. Translation gives CASNMGGVGEQYF.